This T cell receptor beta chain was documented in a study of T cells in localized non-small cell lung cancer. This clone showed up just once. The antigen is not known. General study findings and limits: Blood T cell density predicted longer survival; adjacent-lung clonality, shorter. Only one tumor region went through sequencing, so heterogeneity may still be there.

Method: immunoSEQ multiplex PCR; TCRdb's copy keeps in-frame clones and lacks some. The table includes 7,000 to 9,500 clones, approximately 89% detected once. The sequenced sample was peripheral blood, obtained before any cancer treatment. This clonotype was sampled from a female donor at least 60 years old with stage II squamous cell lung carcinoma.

The CDR3 sequence is CASRRYGQARNGAGNTIYF. The CDR3 nucleotides are TGTGCCAGTAGAAGATATGGACAGGCCAGAAACGGAGCTGGAAACACCATATATTTT. The chain uses TRBV19 and TRBJ1-3; 7 nucleotides match TRBD1. This CDR3 region has 19 residues. V gave up 6 bases and J gave up 2 bases; unmatched junction bases: 19. CDR1 LNHDA and CDR2 SQIVND come from the germline V gene (reference sequence).